This T cell receptor beta chain was found in a study of beta chain features in type 1 diabetes. Regarding the study as a whole: Among all four CD4+ subsets, Type 1 diabetes patients had TCRB CDR3s that were moderately but significantly shorter. Patients with type 1 diabetes carried fewer insertions and had more deletions at their VDJ junctions.

Since all of the isolated RNA was reverse transcribed, expressed TCRB transcripts were what got sequenced. The assay was immunoSEQ multiplex PCR, and TCRdb's table has in-frame clones only and misses some. The sample has over 120,000 clones, over 9.5% seen once; the top ten hold under 1.5%. This clone came up a few times. Its specificity is unknown. The V and J ends lost 2 bases and 6 bases respectively, with 20 bases between them. This CDR3 has 17 amino acids. Looked up from germline, CDR1 is SGHDT and CDR2 is YYEEEE. This clonotype originated in a man aged 18 to 30 in good health. The chain couples TRBV5-6 to TRBJ2-2; TRBD2 is a possible D gene (6 bases). Sequenced input: naive CD4+ T cells from blood. The CDR3 spells CASSFAGGSVVAGELFF. CDR3 DNA sequence: TGTGCCAGCAGCTTCGCCGGGGGTAGCGTAGTAGCCGGGGAGCTGTTTTTT.